What follows describes a single T cell receptor (beta chain). The antigen remains unidentified. TCRdb recomputed calls from the reads with MiXCR, one row per CDR3 protein. The sample lists approximately 250,000 distinct CDR3 sequences; about 12% were seen once. This entry belongs to a study of T cell repertoires in cytomegalovirus infection. Study at large: Matching HLA type and CMV infection were both indicated by public TCR beta signatures. Broader study findings: HLA-C-restricted CMV clonotypes gave the most frequent clonotype in two of eight donors. Summed frequency of shared TCR beta families picked out CMV carriers who also had the relevant HLA.

From germline, CDR1 is DFQATT and CDR2 SNEGSKA (reference sequence). V was shortened by 6 bases and J by 3 bases, with 13 bases between the two germline ends. The CDR3 extends over 13 amino acids. The sample was PBMCs. This sequence joins TRBV20-1 and TRBJ2-3; possible D gene TRBD2, 5 bases. The clonotype was recovered from a human donor in good health (CMV status not recorded). Some clones in this sample may be carry-over from other donors' samples. The CDR3 spells CSALELATDTQYF. The CDR3 DNA is TGCAGTGCACTAGAATTGGCGACAGATACGCAGTATTTT.